The 4 T cell receptor beta chains below all came from one sample that was sequenced in a study of blood T cell repertoires in COVID-19 (dated by TCRdb to the early 2020s). The receptor library was made with the immunoSEQ multiplex PCR assay. TCRdb retrieved this table from immuneACCESS and kept in-frame rearrangements only. Not all clones are present; in checked studies, unresolved V genes account for under half, and no reason is known for the remainder. This sample has 95,000 to 150,000 clones in its table, and about 77% of those were observed once. The ten largest clones add up to roughly 25% of the sample. Material: peripheral blood. These receptors all come from a human donor in a cohort sampled during active COVID-19.

The chain employs TRBV5-4 and TRBJ1-1, with D tentatively TRBD1 (5 bases). Between the trimmed V and J ends, which lost 4 bases and 3 bases, there was a span of 19 bases. Germline-derived CDR1 and CDR2 are SGHNT and YYREEE (reference sequence). The CDR3 covers 16 residues. CDR3 in DNA: TGTGCCAGCAGCCCCGGGGTGGGGACTCAATACACTGAAGCTTTCTTT. The encoded protein is CASSPGVGTQYTEAFF.

V usage is TRBV5-1 and J usage is TRBJ2-4; 8 bases agree with TRBD2. Per germline, CDR1 SGHRS and CDR2 YFSETQ. V was clipped by 4 bases and J by 0 bases; unmatched bases: 6. CDR3 length: 16 amino acids. In DNA form, the CDR3 reads TGCGCCAGCAGCCTTAGCGGGGCTCTAGCCAAAAACATTCAGTACTTC. Protein sequence: CASSLSGALAKNIQYF.

This clone was counted between two and nine times. The chain is built from TRBV7-2 and TRBJ2-3; 9 bases match TRBD2. From germline, CDR1 is SGHTA and CDR2 FQGNSA. This CDR3 is built from 18 residues. Trimming at V came to 0 bases and at J to 2 bases, leaving 9 bases not matched to a gene. The CDR3 is CASSLAGVAGVYTDTQYF. CDR3 DNA: TGTGCCAGCAGCTTAGCTGGGGTAGCGGGGGTATACACAGATACGCAGTATTTT.

This clone occurred once. The rearrangement links TRBV7-9 to TRBJ2-1; 11 nucleotides agree with TRBD1. The trim removed 5 bases at V and 4 bases at J, leaving 4 bases unmatched. The CDR3 runs 15 residues. Germline V gene lookup returns CDR1 SEHNR and CDR2 FQNEAQ (reference sequence). CDR3 protein: CASSHGQGAYNEQFF. The CDR3 DNA follows: TGTGCCAGCAGCCACGGACAGGGGGCATACAATGAGCAGTTCTTC.